This TCR beta chain was captured by sequencing in a study of T cells in Graves' hyperthyroidism and ophthalmopathy (dated by TCRdb to between 2018 and 2021). About the investigation overall: Peripheral blood was collected at initial diagnosis, before any treatment. To identify distinguishing TCR V-J signatures, a discovery cohort of around 100 patients was used, comprising some 45 with Graves' ophthalmopathy and around 57 with stable Graves' hyperthyroidism. Prospective prediction of ophthalmopathy was tested in an independent validation cohort of fewer than 20 hyperthyroidism patients and 15 to 17 patients who later progressed to ophthalmopathy. The approximately 90 discovery patients were divided at random into training and test sets in a 7:3 ratio. Thyroid tissue and blood T-cell repertoires from about six Graves' hyperthyroidism patients were also compared in the study. Following sampling, methimazole starting at 30 mg daily was given to hyperthyroidism patients, and high-dose intravenous methylprednisolone was given to ophthalmopathy patients. The paper describes TCR Vbeta CDR3 sequencing of 140 or so peripheral blood samples, made up of 43 ophthalmopathy patients, 70 to 80 hyperthyroidism patients and 17 progressor patients.

Stable Graves' hyperthyroidism was defined as no progression to ophthalmopathy during 18 months of follow-up. Hyperthyroidism patients were aged 18 to 65 years and newly diagnosed, with disease duration of less than 2 months. Patients with uncontrolled infections, other autoimmune diseases, pregnancy or lactation were excluded. Diagnoses were established on the basis of clinical symptoms, serum thyroxine and TRAb, thyroid ultrasound, and orbital computed tomography. Ficoll-Paque density gradient centrifugation was used to isolate PBMCs from around 10 ml of fresh peripheral blood. Trizol reagent was used to extract total RNA, and RNA quality was then checked on an Agilent 2100 Bioanalyzer. The TCR beta CDR3 regions were amplified from the RNA transcripts. The TCR CDR3 was subjected to a first round of RT-PCR using the HTBI primer set and the Qiagen OneStep RT-PCR kit. The libraries were constructed in a second round of multiplex PCR and then size-selected and purified. Libraries were sequenced paired-end with 100 bp reads on an Illumina HiSeq2000. The study's own analysis went as follows. SOAPnuke was used to process the raw data, removing reads that contained adapters or uncalled bases, had a mean Phred below 15, or lacked an exact match to the constant primer or identifier. COPE v1.2.5 was used to merge the high-quality paired reads, and each unique nucleotide sequence was defined as a clonotype. MiTCR v1.1 was used to align the clonotypes against IMGT TRBV, TRBD and TRBJ reference segments. Only V-J combinations with frequency above 0.0001, covering approximately 99% of repertoires, were analysed. A TCS score was defined as the ratio between F50 (clonal expansion) and ExV (chaos), using BLOSUM62-based TCRdist between CDR3 peptides within each V-J. Welch's t-statistics and random forest reduced 514 V-J features to 13, which were used in a naive Bayes classifier (R e1071). Using fastp at Q25 and MiXCR, TCRdb reprocessed the public reads and kept productive beta chains. Rows are unified per CDR3 protein, each entry keeping the most common DNA and genes. For this entry, the V and J calls and clone size follow TCRdb and not the study's own pipeline. In this sample the table shows approximately 200,000 distinct CDR3 sequences, around 17% of which occur a single time. The top ten clones comprise about 48% of the sample.

This clonotype was found many times. Its specific antigen is unknown. The sample holds no much larger clone one base away, and base qualities are not on file. General conclusions and limits of the study: A 13 V-J signature model separated ophthalmopathy from stable hyperthyroidism, with approximately 86% sensitivity and about 81% specificity in cross-validation and 80%/75% in testing. Most expanded thyroid clonotypes (frequency above 0.001) were also detected in blood, suggesting blood repertoires may reflect thyroid immune responses. In validation, progression to ophthalmopathy was predicted by the model with roughly 69% sensitivity and 72% to 80% specificity, a median of approximately 6.5 months before onset. Sample size was not statistically predetermined, and investigators were not blinded to group allocation.

The CDR3 numbers 13 residues from cysteine through phenylalanine. Only the CDR3 part of the read is kept: 39 bases, read in frame from the first base. The V and J ends are trimmed by 2 bases and 7 bases, leaving 11 bases between them. The germline V gene sets CDR1 to KGHSH and CDR2 to LQKENI. The chain is made from TRBV18 and TRBJ1-2, with no confident D gene call. The sequencing sample was made of blood. This sequence was found in a man aged 40-55 years with Graves' hyperthyroidism. The CDR3: CASSPTPGGGYTF. The bases are TGTGCCAGCTCACCAACCCCGGGTGGTGGCTACACCTTC. Supplemented by the reference TRBV18 and TRBJ1-2 proteins around the CDR3, the complete variable domain is NAGVMQNPRHLVRRRGQEARLRCSPMKGHSHVYWYRQLPEEGLKFMVYLQKENIIDESGMPKERFSAEFPKEGPSILRIQQVVRGDSAAYFCASSPTPGGGYTFGSGTRLTVV.